The 5 T cell receptor beta chains below all came from one sample that was sequenced in a study of OX40 agonist ivuxolimab in advanced cancers. Some clones are missing from TCRdb's copy, which holds only in-frame ones; the method was immunoSEQ multiplex PCR. The table records 55,000 to 80,000 clones, 65% to 85% of them present only once. Sequenced material: CD4+ or CD8+ T cells sorted from blood, taken in a trial of the OX40 agonist ivuxolimab. Receptors originate from an adult with an advanced solid tumor such as melanoma, head and neck, liver or kidney cancer.

The genes are TRBV12-5 and TRBJ2-1; 11 bases are a match to TRBD1. CDR1 is LGHNT and CDR2 is FRNRAP in the germline V gene. This CDR3 spans 15 amino acids. With 6 bases clipped from V and 3 bases from J, the junction kept 4 bases outside the gene matches. CDR3 DNA: TGTGCTAGTGGCCGGGACAGGGGGTACTACAATGAGCAGTTCTTC. This translates into CASGRDRGYYNEQFF.

As for this clone: One end of the junction is discordant with germline, which a read error may explain. CDR3 sequence: CANSEGDTQYF. CDR3 DNA sequence: TGTGCCAACAGTGAGGGAGATACGCAGTATTTT. The chain carries TRBV2 and TRBJ2-3, with D possibly matching TRBD2 (5 bases). The CDR3 extends over 11 amino acids. Germline V gene lookup returns CDR1 SNHLY and CDR2 FYNNEI. The complete variable domain, with remaining parts taken from reference TRBV2 and TRBJ2-3, reads EPEVTQTPSHQVTQMGQEVILRCVPISNHLYFYWYRQILGQKVEFLVSFYNNEISEKSEIFDDQFSVERPDGSNFTLKIRSTKLEDSAMYFCANSEGDTQYFGPGTRLTVL.

This clone has only one observation. This rearrangement joins TRBV6-1 to TRBJ1-3; tentative D call: TRBD1 (6 bases). Germline values: CDR1 MNHNS, CDR2 SASEGT. CDR3 length: 14 amino acids. V dropped 7 bases and J dropped 1 base, with 11 bases sitting between them. CDR3 sequence reads: CASTPRGSGNTIYF. Here the CDR3 DNA reads TGTGCCAGCACCCCTAGGGGGTCTGGAAACACCATATATTTT.

The genes are TRBV27 and TRBJ2-7, with D maybe TRBD2 (5 bases). The CDR3 contains 12 residues. V lost 8 bases, J lost 6 bases, and 14 bases lay in between. Germline V gives CDR1 MNHEY, CDR2 SMNVEV (reference sequence). The CDR3 nucleotides read TGTGCCAGCTCAATCTTTGGAGGCGAGCAGTACTTC. Amino acids: CASSIFGGEQYF.

CDR3 bases: TGTGCCAGTACCCAGGGGGCTGCTGGAAACACCATATATTTT. It translates to CASTQGAAGNTIYF. V gene TRBV19 combines with J gene TRBJ1-3, with TRBD1 identical over 8 bases. Germline-derived CDR1 and CDR2 are LNHDA and SQIVND (reference sequence). The junction had 4 bases not matched to a gene; V was cut back by 7 bases and J by 2 bases. CDR3 length: 14 residues.